This T cell receptor beta chain is from a study of T-cell memory formation after mild COVID-19. This CDR3 comprises 16 residues. V lost 3 bases, J lost 4 bases, and 10 bases stayed unmatched. The V gene's germline CDR1 is DFQATT and CDR2 SNEGSKA (reference sequence). TCRdb passed the 5' RACE reads through MiXCR, listing each CDR3 protein once. The sample shows hundreds of thousands of distinct CDR3 sequences, 20% to 30% of them seen only once. Study-level results: The pre-infection memory compartment contained some responding clones, suggesting cross-reactive memory joined.

As regards this clonotype: Antigen: not known.

This sequence was found in an adult woman who had mild COVID-19 (a few samples of this study predate the infection). Cell type and time point are not known. The sample comprised PBMCs or a T cell subset sorted from them (not recorded which). The chain recombines TRBV20-1 with TRBJ2-2; TRBD2 aligns across 8 bases. The CDR3 region has the DNA TGCAGTGCTAGCAGTACAAGCGGGGGACGCACCGGGGAGCTGTTTTTT. Translation gives CSASSTSGGRTGELFF.